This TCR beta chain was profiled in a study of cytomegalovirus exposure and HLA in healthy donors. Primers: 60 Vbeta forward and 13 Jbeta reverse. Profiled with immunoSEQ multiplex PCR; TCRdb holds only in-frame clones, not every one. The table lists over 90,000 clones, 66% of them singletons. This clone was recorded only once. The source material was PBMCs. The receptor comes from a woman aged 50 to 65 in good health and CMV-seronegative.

CDR3 bases: TGTGCCAGCAGTTTATCTATGAGACCAGGGTTGTCCTACAATGAGCAGTTCTTC. Protein sequence: CASSLSMRPGLSYNEQFF. V usage is TRBV27 and J usage is TRBJ2-1; D is possibly TRBD1 (5 bases). V gave up 0 bases and J gave up 1 base, with 16 bases separating them. CDR1 is MNHEY and CDR2 is SMNVEV in the germline V gene (reference sequence). CDR3 length equals 18 residues.